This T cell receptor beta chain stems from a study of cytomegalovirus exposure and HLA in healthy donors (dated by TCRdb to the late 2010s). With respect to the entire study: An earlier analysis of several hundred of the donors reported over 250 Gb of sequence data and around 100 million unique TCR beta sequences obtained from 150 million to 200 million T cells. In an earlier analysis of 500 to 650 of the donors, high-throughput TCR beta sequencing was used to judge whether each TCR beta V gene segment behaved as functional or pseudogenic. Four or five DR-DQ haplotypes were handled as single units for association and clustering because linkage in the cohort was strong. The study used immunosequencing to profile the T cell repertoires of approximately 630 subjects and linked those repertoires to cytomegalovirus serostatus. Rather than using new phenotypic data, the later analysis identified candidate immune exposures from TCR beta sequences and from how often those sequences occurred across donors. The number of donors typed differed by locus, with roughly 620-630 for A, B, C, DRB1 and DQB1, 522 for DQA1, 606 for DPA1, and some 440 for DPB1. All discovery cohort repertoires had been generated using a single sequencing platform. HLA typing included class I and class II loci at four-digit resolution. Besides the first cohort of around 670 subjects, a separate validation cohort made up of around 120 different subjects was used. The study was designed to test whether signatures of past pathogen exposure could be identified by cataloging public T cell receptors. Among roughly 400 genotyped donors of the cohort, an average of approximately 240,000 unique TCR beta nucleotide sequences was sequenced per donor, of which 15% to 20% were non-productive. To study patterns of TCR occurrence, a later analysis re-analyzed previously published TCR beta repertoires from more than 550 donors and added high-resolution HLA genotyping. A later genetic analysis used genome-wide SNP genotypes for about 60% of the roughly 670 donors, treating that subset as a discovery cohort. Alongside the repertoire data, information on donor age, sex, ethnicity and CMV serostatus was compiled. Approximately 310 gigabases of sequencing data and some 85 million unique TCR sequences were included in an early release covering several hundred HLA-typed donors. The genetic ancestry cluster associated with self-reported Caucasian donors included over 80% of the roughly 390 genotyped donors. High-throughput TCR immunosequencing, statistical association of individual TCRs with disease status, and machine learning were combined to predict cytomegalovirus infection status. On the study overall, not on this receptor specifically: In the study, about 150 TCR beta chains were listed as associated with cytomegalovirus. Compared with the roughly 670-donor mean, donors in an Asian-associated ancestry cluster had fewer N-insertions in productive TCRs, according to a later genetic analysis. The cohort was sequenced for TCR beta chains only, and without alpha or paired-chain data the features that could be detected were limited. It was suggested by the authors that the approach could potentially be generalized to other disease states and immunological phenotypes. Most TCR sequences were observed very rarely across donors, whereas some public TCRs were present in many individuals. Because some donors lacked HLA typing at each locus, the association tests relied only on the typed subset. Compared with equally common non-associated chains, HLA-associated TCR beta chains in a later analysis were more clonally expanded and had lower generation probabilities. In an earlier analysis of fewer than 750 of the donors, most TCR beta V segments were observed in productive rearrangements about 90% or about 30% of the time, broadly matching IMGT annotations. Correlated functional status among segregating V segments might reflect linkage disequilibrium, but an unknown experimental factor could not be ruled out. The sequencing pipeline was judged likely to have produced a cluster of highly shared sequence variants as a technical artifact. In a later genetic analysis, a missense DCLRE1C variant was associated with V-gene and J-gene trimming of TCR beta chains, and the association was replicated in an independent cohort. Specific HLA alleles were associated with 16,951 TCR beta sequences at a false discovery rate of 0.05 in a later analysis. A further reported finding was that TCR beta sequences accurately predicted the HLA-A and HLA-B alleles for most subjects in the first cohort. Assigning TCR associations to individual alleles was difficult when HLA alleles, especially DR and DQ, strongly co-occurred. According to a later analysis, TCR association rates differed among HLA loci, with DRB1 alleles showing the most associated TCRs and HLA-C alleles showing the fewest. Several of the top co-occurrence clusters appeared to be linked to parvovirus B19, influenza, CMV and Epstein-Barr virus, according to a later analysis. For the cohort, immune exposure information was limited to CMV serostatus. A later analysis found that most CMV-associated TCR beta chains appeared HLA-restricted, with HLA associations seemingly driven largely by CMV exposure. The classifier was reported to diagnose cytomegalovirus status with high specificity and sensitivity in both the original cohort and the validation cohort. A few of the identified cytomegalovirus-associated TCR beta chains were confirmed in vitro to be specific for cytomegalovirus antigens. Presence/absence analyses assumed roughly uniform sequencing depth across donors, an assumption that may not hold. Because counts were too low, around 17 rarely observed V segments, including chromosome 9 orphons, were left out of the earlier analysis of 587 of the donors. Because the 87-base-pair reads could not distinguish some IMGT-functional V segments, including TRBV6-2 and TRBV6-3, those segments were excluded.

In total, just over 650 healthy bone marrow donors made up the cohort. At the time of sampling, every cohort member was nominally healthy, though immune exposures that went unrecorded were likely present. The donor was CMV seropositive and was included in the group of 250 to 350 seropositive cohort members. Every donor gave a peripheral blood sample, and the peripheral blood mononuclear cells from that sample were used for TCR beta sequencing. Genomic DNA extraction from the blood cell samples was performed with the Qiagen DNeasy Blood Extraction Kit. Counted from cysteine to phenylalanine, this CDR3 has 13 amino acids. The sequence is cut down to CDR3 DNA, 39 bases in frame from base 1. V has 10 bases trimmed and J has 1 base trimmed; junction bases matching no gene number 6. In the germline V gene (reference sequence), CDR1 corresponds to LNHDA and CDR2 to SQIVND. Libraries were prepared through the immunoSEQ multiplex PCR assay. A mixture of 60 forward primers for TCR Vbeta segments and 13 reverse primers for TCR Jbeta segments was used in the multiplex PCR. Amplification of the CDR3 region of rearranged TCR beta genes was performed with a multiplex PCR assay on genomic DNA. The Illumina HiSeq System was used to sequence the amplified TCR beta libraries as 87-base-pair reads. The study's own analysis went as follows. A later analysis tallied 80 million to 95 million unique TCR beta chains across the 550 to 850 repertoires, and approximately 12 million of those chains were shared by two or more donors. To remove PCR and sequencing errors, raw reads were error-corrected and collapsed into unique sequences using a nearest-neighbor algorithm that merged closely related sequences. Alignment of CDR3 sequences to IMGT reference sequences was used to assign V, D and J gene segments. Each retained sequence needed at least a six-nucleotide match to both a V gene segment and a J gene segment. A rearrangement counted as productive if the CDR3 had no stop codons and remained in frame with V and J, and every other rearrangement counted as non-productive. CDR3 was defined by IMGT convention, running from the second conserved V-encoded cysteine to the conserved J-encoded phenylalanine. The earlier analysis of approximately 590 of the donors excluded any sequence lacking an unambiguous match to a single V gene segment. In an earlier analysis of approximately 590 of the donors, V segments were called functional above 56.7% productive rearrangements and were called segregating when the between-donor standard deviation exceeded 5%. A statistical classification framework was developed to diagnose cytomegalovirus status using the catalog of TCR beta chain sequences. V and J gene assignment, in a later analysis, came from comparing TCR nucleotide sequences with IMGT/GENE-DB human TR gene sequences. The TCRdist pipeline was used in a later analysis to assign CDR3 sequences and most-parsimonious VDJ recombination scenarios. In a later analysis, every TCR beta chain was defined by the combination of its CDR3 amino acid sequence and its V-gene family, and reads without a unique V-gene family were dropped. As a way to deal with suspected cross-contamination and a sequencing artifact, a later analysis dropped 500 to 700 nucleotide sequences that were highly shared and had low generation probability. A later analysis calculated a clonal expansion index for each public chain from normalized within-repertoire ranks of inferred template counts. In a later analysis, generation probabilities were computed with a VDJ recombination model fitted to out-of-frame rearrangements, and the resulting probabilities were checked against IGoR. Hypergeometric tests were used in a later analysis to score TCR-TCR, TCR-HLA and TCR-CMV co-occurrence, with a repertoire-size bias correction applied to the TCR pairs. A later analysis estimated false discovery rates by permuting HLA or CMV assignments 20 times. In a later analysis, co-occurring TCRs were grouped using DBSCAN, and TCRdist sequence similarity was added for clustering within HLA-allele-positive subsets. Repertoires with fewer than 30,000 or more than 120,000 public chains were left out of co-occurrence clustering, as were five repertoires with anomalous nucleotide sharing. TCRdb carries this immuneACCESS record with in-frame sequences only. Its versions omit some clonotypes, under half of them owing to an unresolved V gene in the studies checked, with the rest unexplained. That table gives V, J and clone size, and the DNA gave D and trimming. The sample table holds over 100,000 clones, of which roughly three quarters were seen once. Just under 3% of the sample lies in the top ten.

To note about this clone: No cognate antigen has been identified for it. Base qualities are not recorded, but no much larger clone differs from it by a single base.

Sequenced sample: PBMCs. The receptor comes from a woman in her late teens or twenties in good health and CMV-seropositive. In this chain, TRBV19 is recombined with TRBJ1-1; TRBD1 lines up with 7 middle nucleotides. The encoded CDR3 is CATEGQPNTEAFF. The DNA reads TGTGCCACAGAGGGACAGCCGAACACTGAAGCTTTCTTT.